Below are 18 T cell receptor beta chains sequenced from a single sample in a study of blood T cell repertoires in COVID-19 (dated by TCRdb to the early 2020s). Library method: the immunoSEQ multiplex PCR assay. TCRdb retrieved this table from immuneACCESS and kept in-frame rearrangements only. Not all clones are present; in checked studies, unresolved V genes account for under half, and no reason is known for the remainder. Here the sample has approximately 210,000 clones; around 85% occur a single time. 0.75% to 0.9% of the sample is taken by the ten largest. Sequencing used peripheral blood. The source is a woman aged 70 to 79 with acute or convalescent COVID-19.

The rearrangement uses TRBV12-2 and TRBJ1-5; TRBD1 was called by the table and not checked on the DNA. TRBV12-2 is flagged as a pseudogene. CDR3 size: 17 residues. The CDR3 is CASRLGKTGSDNQPQHF. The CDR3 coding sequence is TGTGCAAGTCGCTTAGGGAAGACAGGGTCGGACAATCAGCCCCAGCATTTT.

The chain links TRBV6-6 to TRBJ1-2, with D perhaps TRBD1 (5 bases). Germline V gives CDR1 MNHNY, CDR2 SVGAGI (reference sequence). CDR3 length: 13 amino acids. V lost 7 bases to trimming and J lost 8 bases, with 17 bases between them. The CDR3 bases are TGTGCCAGCAAACACAGCGCCGGGGGAGGCTACACCTTC. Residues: CASKHSAGGGYTF.

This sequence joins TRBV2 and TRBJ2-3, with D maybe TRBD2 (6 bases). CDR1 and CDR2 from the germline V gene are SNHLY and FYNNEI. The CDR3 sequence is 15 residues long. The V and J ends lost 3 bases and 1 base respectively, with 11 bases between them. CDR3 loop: CASSEGLTRTDTQYF. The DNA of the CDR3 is TGTGCCAGCAGTGAGGGACTTACCCGCACAGATACGCAGTATTTT.

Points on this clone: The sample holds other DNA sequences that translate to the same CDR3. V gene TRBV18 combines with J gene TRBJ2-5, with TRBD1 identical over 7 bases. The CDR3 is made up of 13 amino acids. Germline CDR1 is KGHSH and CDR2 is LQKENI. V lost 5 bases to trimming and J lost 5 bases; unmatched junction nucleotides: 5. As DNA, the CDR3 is TGTGCCAGCTCATCGGACAGGCAGGAGACCCAGTACTTC. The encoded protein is CASSSDRQETQYF.

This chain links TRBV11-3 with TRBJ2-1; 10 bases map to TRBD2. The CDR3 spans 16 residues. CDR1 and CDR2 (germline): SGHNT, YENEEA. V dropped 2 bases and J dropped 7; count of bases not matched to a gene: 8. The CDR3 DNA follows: TGTGCCAGCAGCTTACTAGCGGGAGATATGGGTAATGAGCAGTTCTTC. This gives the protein CASSLLAGDMGNEQFF.

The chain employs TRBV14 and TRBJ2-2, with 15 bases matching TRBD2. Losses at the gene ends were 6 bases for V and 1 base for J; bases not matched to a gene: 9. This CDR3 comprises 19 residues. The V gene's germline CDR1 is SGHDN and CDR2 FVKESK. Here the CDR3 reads CASSQLGLAGGRNTGELFF. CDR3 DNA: TGTGCCAGCAGTCAACTGGGACTAGCGGGAGGCAGGAACACCGGGGAGCTGTTTTTT.

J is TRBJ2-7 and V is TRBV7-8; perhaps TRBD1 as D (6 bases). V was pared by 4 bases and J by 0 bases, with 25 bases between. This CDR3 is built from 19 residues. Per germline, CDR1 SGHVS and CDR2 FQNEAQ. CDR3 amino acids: CASSSHGTPGTSFSYEQYF. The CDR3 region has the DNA TGTGCCAGCAGCTCCCATGGGACACCCGGGACGTCGTTCTCCTACGAGCAGTACTTC. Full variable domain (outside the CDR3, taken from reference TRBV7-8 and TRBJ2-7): GAGVSQSPRYKVAKRGQDVALRCDPISGHVSLFWYQQALGQGPEFLTYFQNEAQLDKSGLPSDRFFAERPEGSVSTLKIQRTQQEDSAVYLCASSSHGTPGTSFSYEQYFGPGTRLTVT.

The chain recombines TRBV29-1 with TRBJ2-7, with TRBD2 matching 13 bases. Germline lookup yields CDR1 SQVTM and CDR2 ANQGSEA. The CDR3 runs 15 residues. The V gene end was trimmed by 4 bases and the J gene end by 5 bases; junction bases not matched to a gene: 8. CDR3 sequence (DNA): TGCAGCGTTGCCCTGACTAGCGGGAGGACTAACGAGCAGTACTTC. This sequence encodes CSVALTSGRTNEQYF.

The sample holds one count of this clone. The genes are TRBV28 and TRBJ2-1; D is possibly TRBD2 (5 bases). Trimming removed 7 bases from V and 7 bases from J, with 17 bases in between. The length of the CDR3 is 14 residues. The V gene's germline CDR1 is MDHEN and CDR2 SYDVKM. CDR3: CASNGYPSGNEQFF. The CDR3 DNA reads TGTGCCAGCAATGGCTACCCAAGCGGAAATGAGCAGTTCTTC.

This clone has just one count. The CDR3: CASSLERQLFF. DNA of the CDR3: TGTGCCAGCAGTTTGGAGCGACAACTGTTTTTT. The chain combines TRBV12-3 or TRBV12-4 with TRBJ1-4; D not certain. This CDR3 has 11 residues. Trimming stripped 3 bases from V and 12 bases from J, with 8 bases between.

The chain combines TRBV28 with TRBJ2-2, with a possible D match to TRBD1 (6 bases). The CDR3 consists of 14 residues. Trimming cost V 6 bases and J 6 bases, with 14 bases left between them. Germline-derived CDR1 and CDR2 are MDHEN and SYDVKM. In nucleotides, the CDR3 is TGTGCCAGCAGGATACCACAGGGTGCCGGGGAGCTGTTTTTT. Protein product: CASRIPQGAGELFF.

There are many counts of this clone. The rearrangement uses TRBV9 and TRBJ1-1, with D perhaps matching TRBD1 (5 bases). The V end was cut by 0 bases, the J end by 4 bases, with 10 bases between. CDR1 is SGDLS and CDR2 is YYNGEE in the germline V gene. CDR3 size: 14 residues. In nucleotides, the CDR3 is TGTGCCAGCAGCGTAGTTGGGGCCCGCACTGAAGCTTTCTTT. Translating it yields CASSVVGARTEAFF.

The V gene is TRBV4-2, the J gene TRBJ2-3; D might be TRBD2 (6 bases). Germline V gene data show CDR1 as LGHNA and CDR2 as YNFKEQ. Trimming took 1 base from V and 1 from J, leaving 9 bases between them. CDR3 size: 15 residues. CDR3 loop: CASSQVGEGTDTQYF. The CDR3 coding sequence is TGTGCCAGCAGCCAAGTGGGGGAGGGCACAGATACGCAGTATTTT.

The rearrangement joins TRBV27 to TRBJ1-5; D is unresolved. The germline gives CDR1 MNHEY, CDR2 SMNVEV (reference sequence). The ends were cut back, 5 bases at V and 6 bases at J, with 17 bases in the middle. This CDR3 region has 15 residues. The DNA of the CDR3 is TGTGCCAGCAGTGGAGGACGAAGTGCCGGTCAGCCCCAGCATTTT. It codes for CASSGGRSAGQPQHF.

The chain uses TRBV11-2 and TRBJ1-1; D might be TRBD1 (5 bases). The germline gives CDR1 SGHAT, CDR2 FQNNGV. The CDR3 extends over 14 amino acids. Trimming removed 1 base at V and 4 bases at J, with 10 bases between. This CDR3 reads CASSLAGWGTEAFF. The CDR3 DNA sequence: TGTGCCAGCAGCTTAGCAGGGTGGGGCACTGAAGCTTTCTTT.

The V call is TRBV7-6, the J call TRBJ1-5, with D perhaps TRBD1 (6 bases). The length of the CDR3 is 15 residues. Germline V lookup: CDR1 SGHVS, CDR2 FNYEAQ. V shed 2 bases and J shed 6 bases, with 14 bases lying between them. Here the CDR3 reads CASSLRRDIGQPQHF. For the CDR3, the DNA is TGTGCCAGCAGCTTACGCCGGGACATCGGTCAGCCCCAGCATTTT.

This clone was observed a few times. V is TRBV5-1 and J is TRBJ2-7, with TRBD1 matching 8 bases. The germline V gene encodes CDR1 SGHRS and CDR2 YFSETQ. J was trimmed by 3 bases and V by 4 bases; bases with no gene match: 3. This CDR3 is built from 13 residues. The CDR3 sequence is CASSQQGDYEQYF. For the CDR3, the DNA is TGCGCCAGCAGCCAACAGGGGGACTACGAGCAGTACTTC.

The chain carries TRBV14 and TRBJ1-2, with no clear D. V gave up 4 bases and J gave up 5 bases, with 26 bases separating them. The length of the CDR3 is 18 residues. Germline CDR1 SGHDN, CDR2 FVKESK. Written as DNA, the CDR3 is TGTGCCAGCAGCCTCACCAGTCCCTTGGCCAAAACAAGTTATGGCTACACCTTC. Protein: CASSLTSPLAKTSYGYTF.